This T cell receptor beta chain was sequenced during a study of a mutant IDH1 vaccine in newly diagnosed glioma (dated by TCRdb to the early 2020s). With respect to the entire study: Eight vaccinations were administered to patients in weeks 1, 3, 5, 7, 11, 15, 19 and 23, corresponding to visits V03 through V10. For exploratory analyses, longitudinal TCRB deep sequencing was carried out in about 25 treated patients wherever samples were available. The roughly 30 treated patients were 62.5% male and roughly 40% female, with a mean age of 40.4 years. Before enrollment, patients had received standard therapy of radiotherapy alone, temozolomide alone, or radiochemotherapy with temozolomide; most received the combination. Peripheral blood samples were drawn at six visits, namely V03 (baseline), V05, V07, V10, V12 and V13. Vaccination was initiated 4-6 weeks after radiotherapy alone, or concurrently with temozolomide cycles in the chemotherapy-containing groups. The investigation overall reported the following: Selection of PBMC samples for TCRB deep sequencing was based on availability. The authors stated that sample limitations prevented analyses of patient blood samples from being reproduced. Immune responses induced by the vaccine were seen in approximately 93% of patients across multiple MHC alleles. Changes in the top peripheral T cell clonotypes picked up by TCRB sequencing did not appear to be linked to pseudoprogression.

The time point label on this specimen signifies: week 11, during vaccination. Each vaccine dose was 300 ug of a 20-mer mutant IDH1 peptide in Montanide, given subcutaneously with topical imiquimod. Newly diagnosed WHO grade 3 or 4 IDH1-mutant astrocytomas showing loss of nuclear ATRX were present in the donors. The samples were drawn from NOA16, a multicentre, single-arm, open-label phase I trial in Germany that tested a mutant IDH1 peptide vaccine in humans for the first time. The DNeasy Blood and Tissue Kit was used to extract genomic DNA from EDTA blood for TCRB sequencing. Library construction relied on the immunoSEQ multiplex PCR assay. The hsTCRB Kit was used according to the manufacturer's protocol to amplify rearranged TCR beta chain sequences. TCRB libraries were sequenced on an Illumina MiSeq. The study's processing was this. The proprietary platform of the kit vendor was used for demultiplexing, trimming and gene mapping. Held by TCRdb, this immuneACCESS table contains in-frame sequences only and omits some clones. Under half of the omission traces to an unresolved V gene where checked; the cause of the rest is unknown. The DNA gave D and trimming, while V, J and clone size come from that table. The table for this sample lists 35,000 to 45,000 clones; about four fifths of them were counted only once. Clones ranked in the top ten supply around 15% of the sample.

In the case of this clone: The clone's antigen remains unknown. No qualities accompany the bases; no much larger clone lies one base away.

The receptor was derived from a woman in her twenties or thirties with glioma. Some clones in this sample may be carry-over from other donors' samples. The specimen was peripheral blood mononuclear cells (PBMCs), collected from a glioma patient whose treatment included an IDH1 peptide vaccine.

The DNA is as follows: TGTGCCAGTAGATTGGGTAATGGCTACACCTTC. Its translation is CASRLGNGYTF. The rearranged chain carries TRBV19 and TRBJ1-2; no D gene is confidently identified. According to the germline V gene (reference sequence), CDR1 reads LNHDA and CDR2 reads SQIVND. A distance of 8 bases separates the germline ends of V and J, which lose 6 bases and 6 bases respectively. Its CDR3 holds 11 amino acids, cysteine through phenylalanine. CDR3 DNA only is kept here, 33 bases in frame from base 1.